These T cell receptor beta chains were read from a single sample in a study of blood T cell repertoires in COVID-19. TCRdb's table, derived via immunoSEQ multiplex PCR, lists solely in-frame clones and lacks some. The table records some 82,000 clones, 91% of them present only once. Sequences were obtained from peripheral blood. These receptors were collected from a woman aged 45-65 years in a cohort sampled during active COVID-19. CDR3s include the opening cysteine and the closing phenylalanine or tryptophan. Each record gives: J gene, clone size, V gene, D gene, CDR3 protein, CDR3 DNA. The D gene is left open where the match is weak. Clone sizes are given selectively: once, few, many, or a class where the clone is expanded.

>TRBJ2-1|.|TRBV5-1|TRBD1
CASSLRPGGGYNEQFF
TGCGCCAGCAGCTTGAGGCCAGGGGGCGGGTACAATGAGCAGTTCTTC
>TRBJ1-1|.|TRBV6-4|.
CASSPTPQVANTEAFF
TGTGCCAGCAGCCCCACCCCACAGGTTGCGAACACTGAAGCTTTCTTT
>TRBJ1-5|.|TRBV15|TRBD1
CATSEKRTGGNQPQHF
TGTGCCACCAGCGAAAAACGGACAGGGGGGAATCAGCCCCAGCATTTT
>TRBJ2-7|.|TRBV19|TRBD1
CASSTDRGSHEQYF
TGTGCCAGTAGTACAGACAGGGGGTCTCACGAGCAGTACTTC
>TRBJ2-5|.|TRBV28|.
CASSFRGSGQETQYF
TGTGCCAGCAGTTTTCGGGGGTCAGGCCAAGAGACCCAGTACTTC
>TRBJ2-5|.|TRBV3-1/TRBV3-2|TRBD2
CASSQWTSGVETQYF
TGTGCCAGCAGCCAATGGACTAGCGGGGTTGAGACCCAGTACTTC
>TRBJ2-1|.|TRBV7-3|.
CASSLISSGLSEQFF
TGTGCCAGCAGCTTAATATCCAGCGGGTTGAGTGAGCAGTTCTTC
>TRBJ1-2|few|TRBV5-1|.
CASSLDPGLYGYTF
TGCGCCAGCAGCTTGGATCCAGGGCTTTATGGCTACACCTTC
>TRBJ2-3|.|TRBV6-1|.
CASSETLGGWSTDTQYF
TGTGCCAGCAGTGAAACTCTTGGCGGGTGGAGTACAGATACGCAGTATTTT
>TRBJ2-3|.|TRBV3-1/TRBV3-2|.
CASSQDDTSFALDTQYF
TGTGCCAGCAGCCAAGACGACACTAGCTTCGCCTTAGATACGCAGTATTTT
>TRBJ1-3|.|TRBV3-1/TRBV3-2|.
CASSQLPAGNTIYF
TGTGCCAGCAGCCAATTGCCAGCTGGAAACACCATATATTTT
>TRBJ1-1|.|TRBV5-1|.
CASSEQVMNTEAFF
TGCGCCAGCTCCGAACAGGTCATGAACACTGAAGCTTTCTTT
>TRBJ2-5|.|TRBV11-2|TRBD2
CASSLGKTSGGARETQYF
TGTGCCAGCAGCTTAGGAAAGACTAGCGGGGGGGCCAGAGAGACCCAGTACTTC
>TRBJ2-1|.|TRBV10-3|TRBD1
CAISEPWTGNNEQFF
TGTGCCATCAGTGAGCCCTGGACAGGAAACAATGAGCAGTTCTTC
>TRBJ2-7|.|TRBV7-9|.
CASSTLANHYEQYF
TGTGCCAGCAGCACCCTAGCGAACCACTACGAGCAGTACTTC
>TRBJ2-1|.|TRBV6-4|.
CASSVSFTSSYNEQFF
TGTGCCAGCAGTGTCTCTTTTACCAGCTCCTACAATGAGCAGTTCTTC
>TRBJ2-1|.|TRBV12-3/TRBV12-4|TRBD2
CATQAGYNEQFF
TGTGCCACCCAAGCGGGGTACAATGAGCAGTTCTTC
>TRBJ2-5|.|TRBV19|TRBD1
CASSMGDRVGTQYF
TGTGCCAGTAGTATGGGTGACAGGGTGGGGACCCAGTACTTC
>TRBJ1-6|.|TRBV6-6|.
CASSYLLGLRNSPLHF
TGTGCCAGCAGTTACCTGTTGGGACTTCGAAATTCACCCCTCCACTTT
>TRBJ2-1|few|TRBV24-1|TRBD1
CATASAGGGEQFF
TGTGCCACCGCTTCGGCAGGGGGCGGTGAGCAGTTCTTC
>TRBJ1-2|.|TRBV28|.
CASSLRRAYYGYTF
TGTGCCAGCAGTTTAAGGCGGGCTTACTATGGCTACACCTTC
>TRBJ1-2|.|TRBV28|.
CASTPGGEDYGYTF
TGTGCCAGCACCCCGGGGGGGGAGGACTATGGCTACACCTTC
>TRBJ2-1|once|TRBV4-1|TRBD2
CASSRIAGTYNEQFF
TGCGCCAGCAGCCGAATAGCGGGTACCTACAATGAGCAGTTCTTC
>TRBJ1-2|.|TRBV15|.
CATSATGTYGYTF
TGTGCCACCAGCGCGACAGGAACCTATGGCTACACCTTC
>TRBJ2-3|.|TRBV21-1|.
CASSKPEWSTGGREDTQYF
TGTGCCAGCAGCAAACCCGAGTGGTCGACGGGGGGGAGGGAAGATACGCAGTATTTT
>TRBJ2-1|.|TRBV7-9|TRBD1
CASEDRGQGEQFF
TGTGCCAGCGAAGACAGGGGACAAGGTGAGCAGTTCTTC
>TRBJ1-1|.|TRBV25-1|TRBD1
CASRGGTAEAFF
TGTGCCAGCAGAGGTGGGACAGCCGAAGCTTTCTTT
>TRBJ1-2|once|TRBV2|TRBD1
CASSDRTGGSYGYTF
TGTGCCAGCAGTGACCGGACAGGGGGTTCGTATGGCTACACCTTC
>TRBJ1-2|.|TRBV6-5|TRBD1
CATPTKGQGFYGYTF
TGTGCCACCCCTACCAAGGGACAGGGATTCTATGGCTACACCTTC
>TRBJ1-6|.|TRBV10-3|TRBD1
CAIRDRDSSPLHF
TGTGCCATCAGGGACAGGGACAGTTCACCCCTCCACTTT
>TRBJ1-4|.|TRBV7-2|TRBD1
CASSAAGTGGEKLFF
TGTGCCAGCAGCGCAGCCGGGACAGGTGGGGAAAAACTGTTTTTT
>TRBJ1-6|.|TRBV29-1|TRBD1
CSVALGQGNSPLHF
TGCAGCGTAGCGTTGGGACAGGGGAATTCACCCCTCCACTTT
>TRBJ2-1|.|TRBV5-1|.
CASSLAQGNEQFF
TGCGCCAGCAGCTTGGCCCAGGGGAATGAGCAGTTCTTC
>TRBJ1-6|.|TRBV19|.
CASSTQDISYNSPLHF
TGTGCCAGTAGTACGCAGGACATCTCCTATAATTCACCCCTCCACTTT
>TRBJ2-7|.|TRBV7-9|TRBD1
CASSETGGRALYEQYF
TGTGCCAGCAGCGAAACAGGGGGCCGCGCCTTATACGAGCAGTACTTC
>TRBJ2-7|.|TRBV18|.
CASSLGDGLYEQYF
TGTGCCAGCTCCCTCGGTGATGGGCTGTACGAGCAGTACTTC
>TRBJ1-6|once|TRBV19|TRBD1
CASSRTGLLDSPLHF
TGTGCCAGTAGTCGGACAGGGTTATTAGATTCACCCCTCCACTTT
>TRBJ2-2|.|TRBV18|.
CASSVLEGADTGELFF
TGTGCCAGCTCAGTCTTGGAGGGGGCGGACACCGGGGAGCTGTTTTTT
>TRBJ2-5|.|TRBV7-6|.
CASSLGQLGAETQYF
TGTGCCAGCAGCTTAGGACAGCTAGGGGCAGAGACCCAGTACTTC
>TRBJ2-3|.|TRBV7-7|TRBD2
CASSTGLADTDTQYF
TGTGCTAGCAGCACCGGACTAGCAGACACAGATACGCAGTATTTT
>TRBJ1-6|.|TRBV27|TRBD1
CASSSRQGSSPLHF
TGTGCCAGCAGTTCCCGACAGGGCAGCTCACCCCTCCACTTT
>TRBJ1-1|.|TRBV5-6|TRBD1
CASSLGTGNTEAFF
TGTGCCAGCAGCTTGGGGACAGGGAACACTGAAGCTTTCTTT
>TRBJ1-1|.|TRBV11-1|TRBD1
CASSSYRGRTEAFF
TGTGCCAGCAGCTCATACAGGGGAAGGACTGAAGCTTTCTTT
>TRBJ2-3|.|TRBV29-1|.
CSVRTGSTDTQYF
TGCAGCGTTCGGACGGGAAGCACAGATACGCAGTATTTT
>TRBJ1-1|.|TRBV4-2|.
CASSPTTGRTEAFF
TGTGCCAGCAGCCCTACGACAGGCCGCACTGAAGCTTTCTTT
>TRBJ2-3|once|TRBV10-2|.
CASSEKANTDTQYF
TGCGCCAGCAGTGAAAAAGCGAACACAGATACGCAGTATTTT